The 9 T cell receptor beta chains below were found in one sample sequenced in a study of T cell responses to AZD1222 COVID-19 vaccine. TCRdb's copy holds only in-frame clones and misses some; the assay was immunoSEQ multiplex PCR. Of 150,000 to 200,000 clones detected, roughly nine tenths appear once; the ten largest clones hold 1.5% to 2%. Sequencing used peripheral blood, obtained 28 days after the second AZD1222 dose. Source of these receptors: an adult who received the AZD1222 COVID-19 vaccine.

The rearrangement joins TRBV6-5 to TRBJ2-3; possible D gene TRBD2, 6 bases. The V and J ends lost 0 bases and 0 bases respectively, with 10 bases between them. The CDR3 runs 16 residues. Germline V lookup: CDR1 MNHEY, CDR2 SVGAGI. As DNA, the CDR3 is TGTGCCAGCAGTTACTCCTTCGGGAGTAGCACAGATACGCAGTATTTT. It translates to CASSYSFGSSTDTQYF.

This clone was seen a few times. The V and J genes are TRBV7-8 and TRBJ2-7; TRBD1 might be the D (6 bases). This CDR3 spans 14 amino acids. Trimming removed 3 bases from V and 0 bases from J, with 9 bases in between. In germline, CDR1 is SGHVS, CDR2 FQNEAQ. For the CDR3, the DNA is TGTGCCAGCAGCTTTGACAGGAACTCCTACGAGCAGTACTTC. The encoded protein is CASSFDRNSYEQYF.

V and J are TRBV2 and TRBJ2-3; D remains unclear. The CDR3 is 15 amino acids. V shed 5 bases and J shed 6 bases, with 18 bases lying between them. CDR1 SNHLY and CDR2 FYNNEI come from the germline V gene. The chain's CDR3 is CASSRPGSNGDTQYF. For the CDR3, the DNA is TGTGCCAGCAGTCGCCCGGGTTCTAATGGGGATACGCAGTATTTT. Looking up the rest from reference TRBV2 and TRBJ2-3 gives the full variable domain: EPEVTQTPSHQVTQMGQEVILRCVPISNHLYFYWYRQILGQKVEFLVSFYNNEISEKSEIFDDQFSVERPDGSNFTLKIRSTKLEDSAMYFCASSRPGSNGDTQYFGPGTRLTVL.

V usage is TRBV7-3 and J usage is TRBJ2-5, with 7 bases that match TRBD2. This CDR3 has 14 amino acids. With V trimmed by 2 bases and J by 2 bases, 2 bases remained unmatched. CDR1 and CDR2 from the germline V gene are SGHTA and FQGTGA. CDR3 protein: CASSLFGGQETQYF. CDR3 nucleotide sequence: TGTGCCAGCAGCTTATTCGGGGGGCAAGAGACCCAGTACTTC.

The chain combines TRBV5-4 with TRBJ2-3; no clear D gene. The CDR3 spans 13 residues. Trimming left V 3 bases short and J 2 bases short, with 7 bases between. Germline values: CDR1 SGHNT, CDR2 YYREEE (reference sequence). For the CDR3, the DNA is TGTGCCAGCAGCTCCGCTTACACAGATACGCAGTATTTT. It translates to CASSSAYTDTQYF.

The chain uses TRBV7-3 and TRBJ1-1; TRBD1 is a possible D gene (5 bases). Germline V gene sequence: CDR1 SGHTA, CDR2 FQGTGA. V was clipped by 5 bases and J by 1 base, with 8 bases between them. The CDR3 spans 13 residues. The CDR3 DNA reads TGTGCCAGCAGCCCCGGACAGAACACTGAAGCTTTCTTT. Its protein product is CASSPGQNTEAFF.

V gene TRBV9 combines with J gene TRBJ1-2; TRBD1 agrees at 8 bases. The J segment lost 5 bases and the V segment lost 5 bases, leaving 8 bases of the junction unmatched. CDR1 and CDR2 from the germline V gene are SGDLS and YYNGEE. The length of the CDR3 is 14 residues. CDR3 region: CASRRQGARYGYTF. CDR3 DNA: TGTGCCAGCAGAAGGCAGGGGGCCAGGTATGGCTACACCTTC.

DNA for the CDR3: TGTGCCAGCAGTTACGGGGGGACGGGTAATTCACCCCTCCACTTT. Translated, it gives CASSYGGTGNSPLHF. The rearrangement joins TRBV6-2 or TRBV6-3 to TRBJ1-6, with a possible D match to TRBD1 (5 bases). Between the trimmed V and J ends, which lost 2 bases and 6 bases, there was a span of 11 bases. Per germline, CDR1 MNHEY and CDR2 SVGEGT. The CDR3 is made up of 15 amino acids.

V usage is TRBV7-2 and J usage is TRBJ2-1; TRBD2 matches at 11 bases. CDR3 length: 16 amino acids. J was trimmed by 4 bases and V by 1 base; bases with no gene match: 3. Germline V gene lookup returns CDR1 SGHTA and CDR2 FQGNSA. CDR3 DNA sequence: TGTGCCAGCAGCTTAGGTATAGCGGGGGGGTACAATGAGCAGTTCTTC. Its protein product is CASSLGIAGGYNEQFF.